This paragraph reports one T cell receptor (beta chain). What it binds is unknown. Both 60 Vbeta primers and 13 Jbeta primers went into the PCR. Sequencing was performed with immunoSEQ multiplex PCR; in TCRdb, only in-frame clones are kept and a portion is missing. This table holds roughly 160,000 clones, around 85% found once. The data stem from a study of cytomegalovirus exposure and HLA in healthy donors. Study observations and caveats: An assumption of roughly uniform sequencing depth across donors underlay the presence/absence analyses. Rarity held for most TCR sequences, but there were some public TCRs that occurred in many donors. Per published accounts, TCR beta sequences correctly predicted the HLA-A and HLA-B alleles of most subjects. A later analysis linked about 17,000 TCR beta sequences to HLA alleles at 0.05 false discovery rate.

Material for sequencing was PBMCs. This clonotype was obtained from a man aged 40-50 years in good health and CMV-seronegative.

CDR3 amino acids: CASSQTGTGKGIGEKLFF. CDR3 bases: TGTGCCAGCAGCCAGACCGGGACAGGGAAAGGAATCGGGGAAAAACTGTTTTTT. The chain recombines TRBV14 with TRBJ1-4; the match to TRBD1 covers 9 bases. The CDR3 loop spans 18 amino acids. The V and J ends lost 3 bases and 8 bases, in that order; junction bases with no gene match: 16. Germline assignment: CDR1 SGHDN and CDR2 FVKESK.